Listed here are 24 T cell receptor beta chains from one sample, sequenced in a study of OX40 agonist ivuxolimab in advanced cancers. This table comes from immunoSEQ multiplex PCR, and its TCRdb copy is limited to in-frame clones, with some not included. The table shows tens of thousands of clones, with about 83% occurring only once. This specimen was CD4+ or CD8+ T cells sorted from blood, taken in a trial of the OX40 agonist ivuxolimab. These receptors originate from an adult with an advanced solid tumor such as melanoma, head and neck, liver or kidney cancer.

This chain uses TRBV5-4 with TRBJ2-3, with D perhaps matching TRBD2 (6 bases). The V end was cut by 7 bases, the J end by 0 bases, with 9 bases between. The CDR3 contains 13 residues. The germline CDR1 and CDR2 sequences are SGHNT and YYREEE (reference sequence). The CDR3 reads CASASGSTDTQYF. CDR3 sequence (DNA): TGTGCCAGCGCCAGCGGGAGCACAGATACGCAGTATTTT. Drawing the rest from reference TRBV5-4 and TRBJ2-3, the complete variable domain is ETGVTQSPTHLIKTRGQQVTLRCSSQSGHNTVSWYQQALGQGPQFIFQYYREEENGRGNFPPRFSGLQFPNYSSELNVNALELDDSALYLCASASGSTDTQYFGPGTRLTVL.

The chain combines TRBV5-6 with TRBJ2-5; 10 bases fit TRBD2. The germline V gene encodes CDR1 SGHDT and CDR2 YYEEEE. This CDR3 region has 15 residues. Germline trimming cut 0 bases from V and 5 bases from J; bases unmatched to any gene: 4. CDR3 in amino acids: CASSLEAGGGETQYF. The CDR3 bases are TGTGCCAGCAGCTTGGAAGCGGGAGGGGGGGAGACCCAGTACTTC.

The chain is built from TRBV7-8 and TRBJ2-3; TRBD2 matches at 9 bases. Germline-derived CDR1 and CDR2 are SGHVS and FQNEAQ. J gave up 0 bases and V 5 bases, and 9 bases lay outside the gene matches. This CDR3 is built from 17 residues. The CDR3 spells CASSPRLADLSTDTQYF. As DNA, the CDR3 is TGTGCCAGCAGCCCAAGACTAGCGGACCTTAGCACAGATACGCAGTATTTT.

V and J are TRBV9 and TRBJ1-2; TRBD1 aligns across 11 bases. Germline CDR1 and CDR2: SGDLS and YYNGEE. V lost 2 bases to trimming and J lost 4 bases; unmatched junction nucleotides: 4. The CDR3 extends over 15 amino acids. CDR3 sequence reads: CASSVGQGASYGYTF. CDR3 in DNA: TGTGCCAGCAGCGTTGGACAGGGGGCGAGCTATGGCTACACCTTC.

The CDR3 sequence: CASSPRLQGLRYNEQFF. The DNA for the CDR3 is TGTGCCAGCTCACCCCGATTACAAGGACTACGCTACAATGAGCAGTTCTTC. This chain connects TRBV18 to TRBJ2-1; D is possibly TRBD2 (6 bases). Germline CDR1 reads KGHSH; CDR2 reads LQKENI. The CDR3 runs to 17 residues. Trimming removed 3 bases at V and 3 bases at J, with 18 bases between.

This sequence joins TRBV7-9 and TRBJ1-1; 10 positions match TRBD1. V lost 3 bases and J lost 3; bases outside the gene matches: 4. Per germline, CDR1 SEHNR and CDR2 FQNEAQ (reference sequence). The CDR3 has 15 residues. As DNA, the CDR3 is TGTGCCAGCAGCTTCAGACAGGGGGCATACACTGAAGCTTTCTTT. It encodes CASSFRQGAYTEAFF.

The DNA of the CDR3 is TGTGCCAGCAGCCCGCAGGGGACTAGCACAGATACGCAGTATTTT. Encoded protein: CASSPQGTSTDTQYF. The gene calls are TRBV11-3 and TRBJ2-3, with D perhaps matching TRBD1 or TRBD2 (6 bases each). V lost 5 bases and J 0 bases, leaving 12 bases between the germline ends. The CDR3 sequence is 15 residues long. Looked up from germline, CDR1 is SGHNT and CDR2 is YENEEA.

This chain uses TRBV5-1 with TRBJ1-5; no clear D. CDR3 size: 15 residues. Germline CDR1 reads SGHRS; CDR2 reads YFSETQ. The germline V and J ends were trimmed by 2 bases and 0 bases, with 9 bases remaining between them. CDR3 protein: CASSLDGTSNQPQHF. The DNA for the CDR3 is TGCGCCAGCAGCTTAGATGGAACTAGCAATCAGCCCCAGCATTTT.

The V call is TRBV19, the J call TRBJ2-6; D is undetermined. CDR1 LNHDA and CDR2 SQIVND come from the germline V gene (reference sequence). This CDR3 has 14 residues. The ends were cut back, 5 bases at V and 2 bases at J, with 7 bases in the middle. The CDR3 reads CASSQAPGANVLTF. CDR3 DNA: TGTGCCAGTAGTCAGGCCCCTGGGGCCAACGTCCTGACTTTC.

This chain joins TRBV6-5 and TRBJ2-3; D remains unclear. From germline, CDR1 is MNHEY and CDR2 SVGAGI. Trimming took 2 bases from V and 6 from J, leaving 15 bases between them. CDR3 length: 15 residues. CDR3 amino acids: CASSYLGPPRDTQYF. In DNA form, the CDR3 reads TGTGCCAGCAGTTACCTAGGACCACCAAGGGATACGCAGTATTTT.

Only one count was recorded for this clone. This chain connects TRBV6-5 to TRBJ1-3; a weak D match, TRBD1 (6 bases). The germline V gene has CDR1 MNHEY and CDR2 SVGAGI. Trimming removed 5 bases at V and 4 bases at J, with 12 bases between. The CDR3 runs to 14 residues. The CDR3 nucleotides are TGTGCCAGCAGTACCGGGGGCCTCGGAAACACCATATATTTT. This encodes CASSTGGLGNTIYF.

This rearrangement joins TRBV19 to TRBJ2-7; 8 nucleotides line up with TRBD1. V dropped 5 bases and J dropped 0; count of bases not matched to a gene: 6. The CDR3 spans 15 residues. Germline-derived CDR1 and CDR2 are LNHDA and SQIVND (reference sequence). The CDR3 region is CASSPRTGNSYEQYF. CDR3 DNA: TGTGCCAGTAGTCCTAGGACAGGGAACTCCTACGAGCAGTACTTC.

CDR3 in DNA: TGTGCCAGCAGCTTAGGTGGTCCCTACGAGCAGTACTTC. It is translated as CASSLGGPYEQYF. The gene calls are TRBV13 and TRBJ2-7, with no clear D. Trimming took off 0 bases at V and 2 bases at J, with 5 bases between the two ends. Germline V gene lookup returns CDR1 PRHDT and CDR2 FYEKMQ (reference sequence). This CDR3 is 13 amino acids long. The variable domain in full, completed from reference TRBV13 and TRBJ2-7, reads AAGVIQSPRHLIKEKRETATLKCYPIPRHDTVYWYQQGPGQDPQFLISFYEKMQSDKGSIPDRFSAQQFSDYHSELNMSSLELGDSALYFCASSLGGPYEQYFGPGTRLTVT.

This rearrangement joins TRBV30 to TRBJ2-1; D remains ambiguous. With 0 bases removed from V and 4 bases from J, the gap between germline ends came to 7 bases. The CDR3 totals 13 residues. In germline, CDR1 is GTSNPN, CDR2 SVGIG (reference sequence). The CDR3 loop reads CAWSVEAYNEQFF. CDR3 nucleotides: TGTGCCTGGAGTGTAGAGGCGTACAATGAGCAGTTCTTC.

This clone came up once. The chain recombines TRBV19 with TRBJ1-2; tentative D call: TRBD1 (5 bases). Germline V lookup: CDR1 LNHDA, CDR2 SQIVND (reference sequence). V lost 0 bases and J 3 bases, leaving 14 bases between the germline ends. This CDR3 region has 16 residues. This CDR3 reads CASSIDWAGQDYGYTF. CDR3 nucleotide sequence: TGTGCCAGTAGTATAGATTGGGCAGGACAAGACTATGGCTACACCTTC. Drawing the rest from reference TRBV19 and TRBJ1-2, the complete variable domain is DGGITQSPKYLFRKEGQNVTLSCEQNLNHDAMYWYRQDPGQGLRLIYYSQIVNDFQKGDIAEGYSVSREKKESFPLTVTSAQKNPTAFYLCASSIDWAGQDYGYTFGSGTRLTVV.

The genes are TRBV29-1 and TRBJ2-7; a possible D gene is TRBD1 (6 bases). There are 11 residues in the CDR3. The germline CDR1 and CDR2 sequences are SQVTM and ANQGSEA. Trimming stripped 4 bases from V and 2 bases from J, with 6 bases between. In DNA, the CDR3 is TGCAGCGTTGGACAGGCCTACGAGCAGTACTTC. Encoded protein: CSVGQAYEQYF.

The rearrangement joins TRBV28 to TRBJ1-3, with a tentative D call TRBD1 (5 bases). V was shortened by 4 bases and J by 4 bases, with 17 bases between the two germline ends. The germline V gene has CDR1 MDHEN and CDR2 SYDVKM. The CDR3 runs to 16 residues. This chain's CDR3 is CASSSPGPGGGNTIYF. CDR3 nucleotide sequence: TGTGCCAGCAGTTCCCCGGGACCGGGAGGAGGAAACACCATATATTTT.

The rearrangement joins TRBV11-2 to TRBJ2-3; no firm D call. Germline V gene data show CDR1 as SGHAT and CDR2 as FQNNGV. Trimming pared 2 bases from V and 3 bases from J, leaving 15 bases between. This CDR3 comprises 16 residues. The chain's CDR3 is CASSLFFGVGTDTQYF. CDR3 bases: TGTGCCAGCAGCTTATTTTTTGGGGTAGGGACAGATACGCAGTATTTT.

V and J are TRBV5-6 and TRBJ2-7; D remains ambiguous. The ends were cut back, 2 bases at V and 0 bases at J, with 9 bases in the middle. This CDR3 region has 14 residues. Germline lookup yields CDR1 SGHDT and CDR2 YYEEEE. CDR3 bases: TGTGCCAGCAGCTTCTTCTCCGCCTCCTACGAGCAGTACTTC. Its protein product is CASSFFSASYEQYF.

The gene calls are TRBV5-7 and TRBJ2-3, with unresolved D. TRBV5-7 falls under the ORF class, with uncertain function. The CDR3 extends over 11 amino acids. The V and J ends lost 0 bases and 12 bases respectively, with 8 bases between them. CDR3 sequence reads: CASSLGESQYF. The CDR3 nucleotides are TGTGCCAGCAGCTTGGGGGAATCACAGTATTTT.

The chain is built from TRBV7-8 and TRBJ2-7; 10 bases are shared with TRBD2. The trim removed 7 bases at V and 4 bases at J, leaving 7 bases unmatched. The CDR3 loop spans 14 amino acids. CDR1 is SGHVS and CDR2 is FQNEAQ in the germline V gene. Here the CDR3 reads CASTVPGLAYEQYF. For the CDR3, the DNA is TGTGCCAGCACCGTCCCGGGACTAGCGTACGAGCAGTACTTC.

The rearrangement uses TRBV25-1 and TRBJ2-3; D tentatively reads TRBD1 or TRBD2 (5 bases each). V lost 4 bases and J lost 7, with 18 bases in between. There are 15 residues in the CDR3. CDR1 and CDR2 from the germline V gene are MGHDK and SYGVNS. CDR3 amino acids: CASSVGGLGENTQYF. CDR3 nucleotides: TGTGCCAGCAGTGTTGGGGGATTGGGGGAAAATACGCAGTATTTT.

This clone was counted once. The chain carries TRBV28 and TRBJ1-1; D gene unclear. Germline CDR1 reads MDHEN; CDR2 reads SYDVKM. Deletions cut 2 bases from V and 0 bases from J, with 10 bases between. This CDR3 contains 15 residues. The CDR3 bases are TGTGCCAGCAGTTTAGGGTCAAGACTGAACACTGAAGCTTTCTTT. The encoded protein is CASSLGSRLNTEAFF.

The chain carries TRBV27 and TRBJ1-2; 12 nucleotides agree with TRBD1. Trimming took 0 bases from V and 2 from J; bases not matched to a gene: 4. There are 17 residues in the CDR3. CDR1 is MNHEY, CDR2 SMNVEV, per germline (reference sequence). The DNA for the CDR3 is TGTGCCAGCAGTTTATCCTCCGGGACAGGGGGCAACTATGGCTACACCTTC. Translating gives CASSLSSGTGGNYGYTF.